The 25 T cell receptor beta chains in this list originate from one sample, sequenced in a study of blood T cell repertoires in COVID-19. Here immunoSEQ multiplex PCR was the method, and the copy in TCRdb shows in-frame clones only, minus some. Among some 490,000 clones, 75% to 90% were seen once, and the ten largest hold approximately 3.2%. Sequenced sample: peripheral blood. The source of these receptors is a human donor in a cohort sampled during active COVID-19.

This clone was seen more than once but under ten times. The chain couples TRBV28 to TRBJ1-5; 12 positions agree with TRBD1. CDR1 MDHEN and CDR2 SYDVKM come from the germline V gene. The CDR3 length is 16 residues. Trimming at V came to 8 bases and at J to 6 bases, leaving 11 bases not matched to a gene. The CDR3 nucleotides read TGTGCCAGCGCCCGAGCGGGACAGGGGGCGTTTCAGCCCCAGCATTTT. It specifies CASARAGQGAFQPQHF.

The chain is built from TRBV3-1 (or the pseudogene TRBV3-2) and TRBJ2-2, with D uncertain. V was clipped by 1 base and J by 0 bases, with 9 bases between them. Looked up from germline, CDR1 is LGHDT and CDR2 is YNNKEL (reference sequence). The CDR3 totals 16 residues. This CDR3 is CASSQGVVANTGELFF. In DNA, the CDR3 is TGTGCCAGCAGCCAAGGAGTTGTGGCGAACACCGGGGAGCTGTTTTTT.

DNA of the CDR3: TGTGCCAGTAGTGTCGACCGAGACAGGGCCTACGAGCAGTACTTC. It is translated as CASSVDRDRAYEQYF. The chain has TRBV19 and TRBJ2-7; 7 nucleotides agree with TRBD1. The CDR3 has 15 residues. The V gene end was trimmed by 5 bases and the J gene end by 2 bases; junction bases not matched to a gene: 9. The germline CDR1 and CDR2 sequences are LNHDA and SQIVND (reference sequence). The variable domain in full, with the rest retrieved from reference TRBV19 and TRBJ2-7, is DGGITQSPKYLFRKEGQNVTLSCEQNLNHDAMYWYRQDPGQGLRLIYYSQIVNDFQKGDIAEGYSVSREKKESFPLTVTSAQKNPTAFYLCASSVDRDRAYEQYFGPGTRLTVT.

V usage is TRBV18 and J usage is TRBJ2-5; possible D gene TRBD1, 5 bases. Looked up from germline, CDR1 is KGHSH and CDR2 is LQKENI. With 0 bases removed from V and 3 bases from J, the gap between germline ends came to 11 bases. The CDR3 loop spans 15 amino acids. The CDR3: CASSPPSGREETQYF. CDR3 DNA: TGTGCCAGCTCACCACCTAGTGGCAGGGAAGAGACCCAGTACTTC.

CDR3 in DNA: TGTGCCAGCAGCTTAAGTACAGGGGGCGGGCAGCCCCAGCATTTT. Amino acids: CASSLSTGGGQPQHF. V usage is TRBV11-2 and J usage is TRBJ1-5; TRBD1 matches at 9 bases. The CDR3 has 15 amino acids. Germline V CDR1 and CDR2: SGHAT, FQNNGV. V was clipped by 2 bases and J by 7 bases; unmatched bases: 6.

This clone was counted a single time. The rearrangement joins TRBV25-1 to TRBJ2-5; maybe TRBD2 (6 bases). V lost 6 bases to trimming and J lost 2 bases, with 16 bases between them. CDR1 and CDR2 (germline): MGHDK, SYGVNS. The CDR3 is 15 amino acids. For the CDR3, the DNA is TGTGCCAGCAGCTCCCATAGCGGATCACAAGAGACCCAGTACTTC. Translated, it gives CASSSHSGSQETQYF.

The chain is built from TRBV5-1 and TRBJ2-2; D unresolved. Germline CDR1 reads SGHRS; CDR2 reads YFSETQ. Trimming stripped 2 bases from V and 0 bases from J, with 5 bases between. The CDR3 loop spans 14 amino acids. CDR3 protein: CASSFSANTGELFF. The CDR3 DNA reads TGCGCCAGCAGCTTTTCCGCGAACACCGGGGAGCTGTTTTTT.

The chain is built from TRBV5-4 and TRBJ2-7; the match to TRBD2 covers 10 bases. CDR1 SGHNT and CDR2 YYREEE come from the germline V gene (reference sequence). The CDR3 runs 17 residues. V lost 0 bases and J lost 1; bases outside the gene matches: 7. This CDR3 reads CASSLGGLADLSYEQYF. CDR3 DNA: TGTGCCAGCAGCTTGGGCGGACTAGCGGACCTGTCCTACGAGCAGTACTTC.

The chain employs TRBV3-1 (or the pseudogene TRBV3-2) and TRBJ2-7; D not resolved. Between the trimmed V and J ends, which lost 4 bases and 1 base, there was a span of 11 bases. From germline, CDR1 is LGHDT and CDR2 YNNKEL (reference sequence). There are 14 residues in the CDR3. CDR3: CASSRNWASYEQYF. DNA for the CDR3: TGTGCCAGCAGCCGGAACTGGGCTTCCTACGAGCAGTACTTC.

The table lists this clone with a few counts. The rearrangement joins TRBV29-1 to TRBJ2-7; D is perhaps TRBD2 (5 bases). CDR3 length: 12 amino acids. Trimming removed 7 bases from V and 1 base from J, with 11 bases in between. Germline V gene data show CDR1 as SQVTM and CDR2 as ANQGSEA. The CDR3, as DNA: TGCAGCGCAAGGAGGAGTTCCTACGAGCAGTACTTC. Translating it yields CSARRSSYEQYF.

With regard to this clone: This sample also contains other DNA sequences that code for the same CDR3. V is TRBV18 and J is TRBJ2-1; TRBD2 matches at 8 bases. Germline values: CDR1 KGHSH, CDR2 LQKENI. Trimming cost V 3 bases and J 5 bases; bases outside gene matches: 0. The CDR3 length is 13 residues. The CDR3 sequence: CASSPGLDNEQFF. The CDR3 nucleotides read TGTGCCAGCTCACCGGGACTAGACAATGAGCAGTTCTTC. The full variable domain, rest sourced from reference TRBV18 and TRBJ2-1, is NAGVMQNPRHLVRRRGQEARLRCSPMKGHSHVYWYRQLPEEGLKFMVYLQKENIIDESGMPKERFSAEFPKEGPSILRIQQVVRGDSAAYFCASSPGLDNEQFFGPGTRLTVL.

The J gene is TRBJ2-7, the V gene TRBV28; D remains ambiguous. Trimming shortened V by 1 base and J by 0 bases, and 4 bases separated the two germline ends. Germline V lookup: CDR1 MDHEN, CDR2 SYDVKM. The CDR3 covers 13 residues. The CDR3 region has the DNA TGTGCCAGCAGTTTATACAGCTCCTACGAGCAGTACTTC. It encodes CASSLYSSYEQYF.

This clone has just one count. Sequence at one end of the junction differs from germline and may be a read error. This chain uses TRBV7-7 with TRBJ2-5; D is possibly TRBD2 (6 bases). Germline CDR1 is SSHAT and CDR2 is FNYEAQ (reference sequence). This CDR3 comprises 14 residues. CDR3 nucleotide sequence: TGTGCTAGCAGCTCGCCTAGCGCACAAGAGACCCAGTACTTC. It yields the protein CASSSPSAQETQYF.

V gene TRBV10-2 combines with J gene TRBJ2-7, with D perhaps matching TRBD2 (6 bases). The germline V gene encodes CDR1 WSHSY and CDR2 SAAADI. V lost 8 bases to trimming and J lost 3 bases, with 11 bases between them. The CDR3 length is 12 residues. CDR3 sequence: CASWDSIYEQYF. CDR3 DNA sequence: TGCGCCAGCTGGGACTCTATCTACGAGCAGTACTTC.

The chain recombines TRBV27 with TRBJ2-7; 7 bases agree with TRBD2. CDR3 length: 16 residues. The V segment lost 0 bases and the J segment 1 base; nucleotides outside the gene matches: 6. Germline V CDR1 and CDR2: MNHEY, SMNVEV (reference sequence). CDR3 loop: CASSLSGGFYSYEQYF. The CDR3, as DNA: TGTGCCAGCAGTTTATCGGGGGGGTTCTATTCCTACGAGCAGTACTTC.

The chain uses TRBV7-9 and TRBJ2-5; 8 bases agree with TRBD2. Germline values: CDR1 SEHNR, CDR2 FQNEAQ (reference sequence). CDR3 length: 15 residues. After removal of 5 bases from V and 4 bases from J, the junction contained 9 bases not matched to a gene. The DNA of the CDR3 is TGTGCCAGCAGCCTGAGCGGGGGAGCCGGAGAGACCCAGTACTTC. The encoded protein is CASSLSGGAGETQYF. Full variable domain (rest looked up from reference TRBV7-9 and TRBJ2-5): DTGVSQNPRHKITKRGQNVTFRCDPISEHNRLYWYRQTLGQGPEFLTYFQNEAQLEKSRLLSDRFSAERPKGSFSTLEIQRTEQGDSAMYLCASSLSGGAGETQYFGPGTRLLVL.

The chain joins TRBV7-3 to TRBJ2-1, with unresolved D. The germline V gene has CDR1 SGHTA and CDR2 FQGTGA. The ends were cut back, 5 bases at V and 13 bases at J, with 12 bases in the middle. This CDR3 spans 11 amino acids. The CDR3 DNA is TGTGCCAGCAGCGGCCCTCAAGTTCAGTTCTTC. Translation gives CASSGPQVQFF.

The V call is TRBV19, the J call TRBJ2-2; 8 bases align to TRBD2. The CDR3 extends over 15 amino acids. Germline CDR1 is LNHDA and CDR2 is SQIVND (reference sequence). With 3 bases clipped from V and 6 bases from J, the junction kept 6 bases outside the gene matches. The chain's CDR3 is CASSIRAGEAGELFF. The DNA of the CDR3 is TGTGCCAGTAGTATCCGAGCGGGAGAGGCCGGGGAGCTGTTTTTT.

The rearrangement links TRBV25-1 to TRBJ1-5; weak D call: TRBD1 (6 bases). The V gene's germline CDR1 is MGHDK and CDR2 SYGVNS. The V gene lost 9 bases and the J gene lost 5 bases, with 17 bases spanning the gap. CDR3 length: 14 residues. The CDR3 nucleotides are TGTGCCAGTAGAGACCGGGACACTGATCAGCCCCAGCATTTT. Protein sequence: CASRDRDTDQPQHF.

V and J are TRBV3-1 (or the pseudogene TRBV3-2) and TRBJ1-2; perhaps TRBD1 as D (5 bases). V gave up 4 bases and J gave up 6 bases, with 15 bases separating them. The V gene's germline CDR1 is LGHDT and CDR2 YNNKEL (reference sequence). CDR3 length equals 14 residues. CDR3 in amino acids: CASSPLGGEDGYTF. DNA of the CDR3: TGTGCCAGCAGCCCGCTCGGGGGGGAAGATGGCTACACCTTC.

This clone was detected a few times. This chain joins TRBV7-9 and TRBJ1-1; 12 bases match TRBD1. Looked up from germline, CDR1 is SEHNR and CDR2 is FQNEAQ (reference sequence). J lost 11 bases, V lost 5 bases, and 9 bases had no gene match. CDR3 length equals 14 residues. Here the CDR3 DNA reads TGTGCCAGCAGCCCTCCGGGACAGGGGGCGGGCGCTTTCTTT. The encoded protein is CASSPPGQGAGAFF.

The chain carries TRBV6-1 and TRBJ2-5, with 11 bases aligning to TRBD2. Germline values: CDR1 MNHNS, CDR2 SASEGT. The CDR3 covers 18 residues. Trimming took 2 bases from V and 5 from J; bases not matched to a gene: 13. CDR3 sequence reads: CASSEIGVAGGRRETQYF. In nucleotides, the CDR3 is TGTGCCAGCAGTGAAATAGGCGTAGCGGGAGGGCGAAGGGAGACCCAGTACTTC.

This clone occurred many times. This chain uses TRBV5-6 with TRBJ2-1, with TRBD2 matching over 8 bases. The CDR3 runs to 12 residues. In germline, CDR1 is SGHDT, CDR2 YYEEEE. J gave up 13 bases and V 4 bases, and 7 bases lay outside the gene matches. The DNA for the CDR3 is TGTGCCAGCAGCCCAAACGGGAGGGCCCAGTTCTTC. This translates into CASSPNGRAQFF.

The V gene is TRBV27, the J gene TRBJ2-7; 8 bases agree with TRBD2. The CDR3 is 14 amino acids. The V segment lost 7 bases and the J segment 6 bases; nucleotides outside the gene matches: 11. From germline, CDR1 is MNHEY and CDR2 SMNVEV (reference sequence). The CDR3 sequence is CASNGSGRKSEQYF. The CDR3 DNA follows: TGTGCCAGCAACGGGAGCGGGAGAAAGTCCGAGCAGTACTTC.

The chain combines TRBV7-9 with TRBJ1-2; the D gene is possibly TRBD1 (5 bases). The germline V and J ends were trimmed by 6 bases and 0 bases, with 14 bases remaining between them. CDR3 length: 15 amino acids. Germline V gene sequence: CDR1 SEHNR, CDR2 FQNEAQ (reference sequence). The CDR3 loop is CASSLTGFANYGYTF. In nucleotides, the CDR3 is TGTGCCAGCAGTCTAACAGGTTTCGCTAACTATGGCTACACCTTC. Using reference TRBV7-9 and TRBJ1-2 for the parts outside the CDR3, the full variable domain is DTGVSQNPRHKITKRGQNVTFRCDPISEHNRLYWYRQTLGQGPEFLTYFQNEAQLEKSRLLSDRFSAERPKGSFSTLEIQRTEQGDSAMYLCASSLTGFANYGYTFGSGTRLTVV.